This T cell receptor (beta chain) stems from a study of technical replicates of blood from a handful of donors. Measured with immunoSEQ multiplex PCR; TCRdb has only the in-frame clones, and not every one. The profile covers 50,000 to 70,000 clones, with 93% appearing a single time and approximately 4.2% taken by the ten largest. The length of the CDR3 is 13 residues. CDR1 and CDR2 from the germline V gene are SEHNR and FQNEAQ (reference sequence). Trimming removed 5 bases at V and 0 bases at J, with 5 bases between. The clonotype originates from a human donor in good health. Some clones in this sample may be carry-over from other donors' samples. Sequences were obtained from PBMCs. The chain combines TRBV7-9 with TRBJ2-1; D remains ambiguous. In DNA form, the CDR3 reads TGTGCCAGCAGCCGCAGCTCCTACAATGAGCAGTTCTTC. It is translated as CASSRSSYNEQFF.